What follows are 14 T cell receptor beta chains derived from one specimen sequenced in a study of shared clonotypes between healthy human individuals. Naive CD8 populations comprised CD45RO-negative cells positively selected for CCR7, excluding terminally differentiated effector memory CD45RA+ cells. The method was immunoSEQ multiplex PCR; TCRdb's version includes in-frame clones alone and lacks a portion of them. The sample holds millions of clones; approximately 94% are singletons and the top ten take about 1.1%. The sequenced material came from naive CD8+ T cells sorted from blood. The source is a young man in good health.

This chain connects TRBV5-6 to TRBJ1-5; D gene unclear. V lost 5 bases and J lost 3, with 12 bases in between. The CDR3 extends over 14 amino acids. Per germline, CDR1 SGHDT and CDR2 YYEEEE. In nucleotides, the CDR3 is TGTGCCAGCAGAACGGCAGGCGACAATCAGCCCCAGCATTTT. The encoded protein is CASRTAGDNQPQHF.

The chain couples TRBV14 to TRBJ2-7; D is ambiguous. This CDR3 has 12 amino acids. Germline assignment: CDR1 SGHDN and CDR2 FVKESK. The V gene lost 1 base and the J gene lost 5 bases, with 6 bases spanning the gap. The CDR3 here is CASSQVKHEQYF. The DNA of the CDR3 is TGTGCCAGCAGCCAAGTAAAGCACGAGCAGTACTTC. The variable domain in full, with the rest retrieved from reference TRBV14 and TRBJ2-7, is EAGVTQFPSHSVIEKGQTVTLRCDPISGHDNLYWYRRVMGKEIKFLLHFVKESKQDESGMPNNRFLAERTGGTYSTLKVQPAELEDSGVYFCASSQVKHEQYFGPGTRLTVT.

The chain combines TRBV5-6 with TRBJ2-3; 8 nucleotides agree with TRBD2. Germline CDR1 is SGHDT and CDR2 is YYEEEE. The CDR3 loop spans 15 amino acids. V dropped 4 bases and J dropped 6; count of bases not matched to a gene: 10. The CDR3 region has the DNA TGTGCCAGCAGCCTAACTAGCGGAGGGCGCGATACGCAGTATTTT. Translated, it gives CASSLTSGGRDTQYF.

The V and J genes are TRBV2 and TRBJ1-1; 7 bases agree with TRBD1. The CDR3 has 18 residues. V dropped 5 bases and J dropped 3; count of bases not matched to a gene: 18. Germline CDR1 SNHLY, CDR2 FYNNEI. CDR3 bases: TGTGCCAGCAGTTTTCCTCCATATTGGGACAGTGAAGACACTGAAGCTTTCTTT. It is translated as CASSFPPYWDSEDTEAFF. Full variable domain (missing parts from reference TRBV2 and TRBJ1-1): EPEVTQTPSHQVTQMGQEVILRCVPISNHLYFYWYRQILGQKVEFLVSFYNNEISEKSEIFDDQFSVERPDGSNFTLKIRSTKLEDSAMYFCASSFPPYWDSEDTEAFFGQGTRLTVV.

This chain joins TRBV19 and TRBJ2-7; D not resolved. The germline gives CDR1 LNHDA, CDR2 SQIVND (reference sequence). The length of the CDR3 is 13 residues. The ends were cut back, 6 bases at V and 6 bases at J, with 15 bases in the middle. The CDR3 sequence: CASSPQIDGEQYF. Written as DNA, the CDR3 is TGTGCCAGTAGCCCCCAAATCGACGGCGAGCAGTACTTC.

Written as DNA, the CDR3 is TGTGCCAGCAGCCCACCGGGACACTACAATGAGCAGTTCTTC. Amino acid sequence: CASSPPGHYNEQFF. The gene calls are TRBV13 and TRBJ2-1, with D tentatively TRBD1 (6 bases). The ends were cut back, 5 bases at V and 3 bases at J, with 11 bases in the middle. CDR1 PRHDT and CDR2 FYEKMQ come from the germline V gene (reference sequence). The CDR3 contains 14 residues.

The chain joins TRBV10-2 to TRBJ2-7, with TRBD1 matching 8 bases. Germline V gene sequence: CDR1 WSHSY, CDR2 SAAADI. The CDR3 has 13 amino acids. The V and J ends lost 10 bases and 0 bases, in that order; junction bases with no gene match: 5. CDR3 sequence reads: CATLDRDSYEQYF. The CDR3, as DNA: TGCGCCACCTTGGACAGGGACTCCTACGAGCAGTACTTC.

The CDR3 nucleotides are TGTGCCAGCAGTTCCCCCCAGACAGGGGCCGAGCAGTACTTC. Protein product: CASSSPQTGAEQYF. The J gene is TRBJ2-7, the V gene TRBV28; 8 nucleotides agree with TRBD1. Per the germline V gene, CDR1 is MDHEN and CDR2 is SYDVKM. Trimming cost V 4 bases and J 6 bases; bases outside gene matches: 8. The CDR3 runs to 14 residues.

For this clone: This CDR3 is also generated by other DNA sequences in the sample. The rearrangement links TRBV27 to TRBJ2-1; TRBD1 agrees at 9 bases. CDR3 length equals 14 residues. In germline, CDR1 is MNHEY, CDR2 SMNVEV (reference sequence). Trimming cost V 2 bases and J 7 bases; bases outside gene matches: 3. Here the CDR3 reads CASSLGTGSNEQFF. The CDR3 nucleotides read TGTGCCAGCAGTTTAGGGACAGGGAGTAATGAGCAGTTCTTC.

Comment on this clone: This sample also contains other DNA sequences that code for the same CDR3. The chain links TRBV30 to TRBJ2-7, with D perhaps TRBD2 (6 bases). Germline CDR1 reads GTSNPN; CDR2 reads SVGIG (reference sequence). V lost 2 bases, J lost 2 bases, and 10 bases lay in between. This CDR3 contains 13 residues. Written as DNA, the CDR3 is TGTGCCTGGAGTTTCGGGGGACCCTACGAGCAGTACTTC. This gives the protein CAWSFGGPYEQYF. Together with reference TRBV30 and TRBJ2-7, the CDR3 gives the full variable domain: SQTIHQWPATLVQPVGSPLSLECTVEGTSNPNLYWYRQAAGRGLQLLFYSVGIGQISSEVPQNLSASRPQDRQFILSSKKLLLSDSGFYLCAWSFGGPYEQYFGPGTRLTVT.

This chain joins TRBV11-2 and TRBJ2-7; D unresolved. Trimming stripped 3 bases from V and 2 bases from J, with 14 bases between. The CDR3 covers 15 residues. The germline gives CDR1 SGHAT, CDR2 FQNNGV. The CDR3 DNA reads TGTGCCAGCAGCTTGAATTTGGCCTGGGCCTACGAGCAGTACTTC. It yields the protein CASSLNLAWAYEQYF. Full variable domain (outside the CDR3, taken from reference TRBV11-2 and TRBJ2-7): EAGVAQSPRYKIIEKRQSVAFWCNPISGHATLYWYQQILGQGPKLLIQFQNNGVVDDSQLPKDRFSAERLKGVDSTLKIQPAKLEDSAVYLCASSLNLAWAYEQYFGPGTRLTVT.

The chain combines TRBV5-6 with TRBJ1-1; TRBD1 aligns across 8 bases. The ends lost 2 bases at V and 4 bases at J; junction bases unmatched: 7. CDR3 length equals 15 residues. Germline loops: CDR1 SGHDT, CDR2 YYEEEE. The CDR3 bases are TGTGCCAGCAGCTTTCAGGGGGCAGGGTCCACTGAAGCTTTCTTT. As protein: CASSFQGAGSTEAFF.

Note on this clone: Other DNA sequences from this sample encode an identical CDR3 as well. The J gene is TRBJ1-5, the V gene TRBV27; D ambiguous. CDR1 is MNHEY and CDR2 is SMNVEV in the germline V gene (reference sequence). The CDR3 runs to 14 residues. Trimming pared 2 bases from V and 3 bases from J, leaving 8 bases between. Here the CDR3 reads CASSLGLDNQPQHF. Here the CDR3 DNA reads TGTGCCAGCAGTTTAGGCCTGGACAATCAGCCCCAGCATTTT.

This clone was detected only once. In DNA, the CDR3 is TGTGCCAGTAGTGGGACAGGGGCTTTCTACGAGCAGTACTTC. Translating gives CASSGTGAFYEQYF. V and J are TRBV19 and TRBJ2-7; the match to TRBD1 covers 10 bases. From germline, CDR1 is LNHDA and CDR2 SQIVND (reference sequence). V was clipped by 5 bases and J by 3 bases; unmatched bases: 4. This CDR3 has 14 amino acids. Together with reference TRBV19 and TRBJ2-7, the CDR3 gives the full variable domain: DGGITQSPKYLFRKEGQNVTLSCEQNLNHDAMYWYRQDPGQGLRLIYYSQIVNDFQKGDIAEGYSVSREKKESFPLTVTSAQKNPTAFYLCASSGTGAFYEQYFGPGTRLTVT.